The present TCR beta chain was sequenced within a study of a mutant IDH1 vaccine in newly diagnosed glioma (dated by TCRdb to the early 2020s). With regard to the full study: In the chemotherapy-containing groups, vaccination started alongside temozolomide cycles, whereas in patients who had radiotherapy alone it started 4-6 weeks after radiotherapy. Of the 25 to 40 treated patients, around 62% were male and around 40% were female, and the mean age was roughly 40 years. Prior to enrollment, standard therapy consisting of radiotherapy alone, temozolomide alone, or radiochemotherapy with temozolomide had been administered to patients, with the combination being received by most patients. The week-35 safety follow-up was designated visit V12, and the week-47 end of study was designated visit V13. Peripheral blood was drawn at six visits: V03 (baseline), V05, V07, V10, V12 and V13. For exploratory analyses, longitudinal TCRB deep sequencing was carried out in some 25 treated patients wherever samples were available.

This specimen's time point label, interpreted: week 35, safety follow-up. Each vaccine dose was 300 ug of a 20-mer mutant IDH1 peptide in Montanide, given subcutaneously with topical imiquimod. Patients received eight vaccinations in weeks 1, 3, 5, 7, 11, 15, 19 and 23, corresponding to visits V03 through V10. Donors had newly diagnosed WHO grade 3 or 4 IDH1-mutant astrocytomas with loss of nuclear ATRX. The samples were drawn from NOA16, a multicentre, single-arm, open-label phase I trial in Germany that tested a mutant IDH1 peptide vaccine in humans for the first time. Genomic DNA for TCRB sequencing was extracted from EDTA blood using the DNeasy Blood and Tissue Kit. Preparation of the library involved the immunoSEQ multiplex PCR assay. Rearranged TCR beta chain sequences were amplified using the hsTCRB Kit according to the manufacturer's protocol. Sequencing of TCRB libraries was carried out on an Illumina MiSeq. In the authors' own workflow: The proprietary platform of the kit vendor was used for demultiplexing, trimming and gene mapping. Imported from immuneACCESS, the table was reduced by TCRdb to in-frame sequences with V and J called. These copies leave out some clones; in studies compared against another copy, an unresolved V gene accounts for under half, and the cause of the remainder is not known. V and J calls and clone size are copied from that table; D and trimming were computed from the DNA. The sample includes around 40,000 clones, with approximately 92% observed a single time. The ten largest clones represent roughly 1.5% of the sample.

As regards this clone: Its recognized antigen is unknown. No base qualities exist here, and no much larger clone lies one base off it.

Overall study results and their limits: PBMC samples for TCRB deep sequencing were selected based on availability. No apparent relationship was observed between pseudoprogression and alterations in the top peripheral T cell clonotypes detected by TCRB sequencing. Vaccine-induced immune responses across multiple MHC alleles were detected in over 80% of patients. The authors stated that sample limitations prevented analyses of patient blood samples from being reproduced.

From the germline V gene, CDR1 is MDHEN and CDR2 is SYDVKM. The CDR3 starts with the cysteine, ends with the phenylalanine, and has 13 residues. Of all the DNA, just the CDR3 is kept, 39 bases in frame from base 1. V is pruned by 8 bases and J by 7 bases, leaving 5 bases of the junction without a gene match. Sample: PBMCs, taken from a glioma patient whose treatment included an IDH1 peptide vaccine. The rearranged chain carries TRBV28 and TRBJ1-6; the junction holds 7 bases that match TRBD1. The source is a man between 40 and 49 years old with glioma. The CDR3 reads CASEDRKNSPLHF. Read as DNA, the sequence is TGTGCCAGCGAGGACAGGAAGAATTCACCCCTCCACTTT.